The 29 T cell receptor beta chains listed next were all sequenced from one sample in a study of cytotoxic CD8 clonotypes in ibrutinib-treated CLL. The repertoire was sequenced with immunoSEQ multiplex PCR; TCRdb's copy has only in-frame clones and lacks some. The sample includes fewer than 150,000 clones, approximately 81% of them seen just once. Sequencing was performed on PBMCs, taken after 24 months of ibrutinib treatment. Receptors originate from a human donor with chronic lymphocytic leukemia.

The chain recombines TRBV7-9 with TRBJ2-2; D perhaps matches TRBD2 (6 bases). The CDR3 runs to 13 residues. V shed 4 bases and J shed 6 bases, with 9 bases lying between them. Germline V gene data show CDR1 as SEHNR and CDR2 as FQNEAQ (reference sequence). The CDR3 bases are TGTGCCAGCAGCTGGCGGGGATCCGGGGAGCTGTTTTTT. Amino acid sequence: CASSWRGSGELFF.

The chain joins TRBV6-5 to TRBJ2-7, with D maybe TRBD1 (6 bases). CDR3 length equals 15 residues. V gave up 4 bases and J gave up 6 bases, with 19 bases separating them. Germline lookup yields CDR1 MNHEY and CDR2 SVGAGI. As DNA, the CDR3 is TGTGCCAGCAGTTTTTCCCGAGTACAGGGTTTCGAGCAGTACTTC. Residues: CASSFSRVQGFEQYF.

This CDR3 is CASSIMSGANVLTF. The CDR3 DNA is TGTGCCAGTAGTATTATGAGCGGGGCCAACGTCCTGACTTTC. The rearrangement links TRBV19 to TRBJ2-6; D remains ambiguous. Between the trimmed V and J ends, which lost 3 bases and 4 bases, there was a span of 7 bases. This CDR3 comprises 14 residues. CDR1 is LNHDA and CDR2 is SQIVND in the germline V gene (reference sequence).

V gene TRBV12-5 combines with J gene TRBJ1-1, with 9 bases matching TRBD1. Losses at the gene ends were 2 bases for V and 5 bases for J; bases not matched to a gene: 6. The CDR3 totals 15 residues. Germline V gene sequence: CDR1 LGHNT, CDR2 FRNRAP. The CDR3 nucleotides are TGTGCTAGTGGTTTGTTACAGGGGGCCGATACTGAAGCTTTCTTT. It encodes CASGLLQGADTEAFF.

The V gene is TRBV4-1, the J gene TRBJ2-7; D may be TRBD1 (5 bases). The CDR3 sequence is 14 residues long. The germline V gene has CDR1 MGHRA and CDR2 YSYEKL. V was trimmed by 1 base and J by 4 bases, leaving 11 bases between them. The CDR3 reads CASSQATPGYEQYF. In nucleotides, the CDR3 is TGCGCCAGCAGCCAAGCAACCCCAGGGTACGAGCAGTACTTC.

The J gene is TRBJ2-5, the V gene TRBV7-2, with D perhaps matching TRBD2 (6 bases). Trimming stripped 1 base from V and 3 bases from J, with 12 bases between. Looked up from germline, CDR1 is SGHTA and CDR2 is FQGNSA. CDR3 length equals 15 residues. The CDR3 is CASSLGAGFKETQYF. CDR3 sequence (DNA): TGTGCCAGCAGCTTAGGGGCGGGATTCAAAGAGACCCAGTACTTC.

The chain combines TRBV27 with TRBJ2-3; 12 positions match TRBD1. Germline-derived CDR1 and CDR2 are MNHEY and SMNVEV (reference sequence). This CDR3 is built from 15 residues. Losses at the gene ends were 6 bases for V and 8 bases for J; bases not matched to a gene: 9. The CDR3 sequence: CASRRPGQGAFTQYF. The CDR3 DNA sequence: TGTGCCAGCAGAAGACCGGGACAGGGGGCTTTTACGCAGTATTTT.

This clone has a single count. The CDR3 nucleotides read TGTGCCAGCTCACCGAGGGGGGGCCTAGGGTCTGGGGCCAACGTCCTGACTTTC. It is translated as CASSPRGGLGSGANVLTF. The chain links TRBV18 to TRBJ2-6, with a tentative D call TRBD2 (7 bases). Germline V gene data show CDR1 as KGHSH and CDR2 as LQKENI. The CDR3 extends over 18 amino acids. V lost 3 bases and J 1 base, leaving 16 bases between the germline ends.

The chain employs TRBV7-2 and TRBJ1-1, with D unresolved. Germline V CDR1 and CDR2: SGHTA, FQGNSA. Trimming removed 1 base from V and 11 bases from J, with 8 bases in between. CDR3 size: 11 residues. CDR3 region: CASSLGPWAFF. As DNA, the CDR3 is TGTGCCAGCAGCTTAGGCCCCTGGGCTTTCTTT.

Comments on this clone: This same CDR3 is encoded by further DNA sequences in the sample. This chain joins TRBV6-5 and TRBJ1-1, with TRBD1 as a possible D gene (5 bases). The CDR3 has 13 amino acids. Between the trimmed V and J ends, which lost 6 bases and 0 bases, there was a span of 8 bases. CDR1 and CDR2 from the germline V gene are MNHEY and SVGAGI. This CDR3 is CASSDRMNTEAFF. CDR3 DNA: TGTGCCAGCAGCGACAGAATGAACACTGAAGCTTTCTTT.

This clone showed up just once. V is TRBV5-5 and J is TRBJ2-7; tentatively, D is TRBD1 (5 bases). V lost 2 bases, J lost 5 bases, and 14 bases lay in between. Germline CDR1 is SGHKS and CDR2 is YYEKEE (reference sequence). The CDR3 covers 14 residues. CDR3 in amino acids: CASSFITGIHEQYF. CDR3 coding DNA: TGTGCCAGCAGCTTTATTACAGGTATCCACGAGCAGTACTTC. The entire variable domain, with the rest obtained from reference TRBV5-5 and TRBJ2-7, is as follows: DAGVTQSPTHLIKTRGQQVTLRCSPISGHKSVSWYQQVLGQGPQFIFQYYEKEERGRGNFPDRFSARQFPNYSSELNVNALLLGDSALYLCASSFITGIHEQYFGPGTRLTVT.

The V gene is TRBV7-9, the J gene TRBJ2-5; D gene ambiguous. The CDR3 totals 15 residues. Trimming stripped 1 base from V and 5 bases from J, with 14 bases between. Looked up from germline, CDR1 is SEHNR and CDR2 is FQNEAQ (reference sequence). CDR3 DNA sequence: TGTGCCAGCAGCTTAGGACCCCTCGTTGCTGAGACCCAGTACTTC. It yields the protein CASSLGPLVAETQYF.

The chain uses TRBV6-4 and TRBJ2-7; D unresolved. Germline CDR1 and CDR2: MRHNA and SNTAGT. Trimming took off 2 bases at V and 2 bases at J, with 19 bases between the two ends. CDR3 length equals 17 residues. The CDR3 region is CASSDPPPILGTYEQYF. CDR3 DNA sequence: TGTGCCAGCAGTGACCCCCCCCCAATACTTGGGACCTACGAGCAGTACTTC.

This clone appeared once. The J gene is TRBJ2-5, the V gene TRBV5-1; 9 nucleotides match TRBD1. Germline CDR1 is SGHRS and CDR2 is YFSETQ. This CDR3 spans 14 amino acids. V shed 4 bases and J 5 bases; nucleotides not matched to a gene: 6. The CDR3 spells CASSPRTGEETQYF. The CDR3, as DNA: TGCGCCAGCAGCCCTAGGACAGGGGAGGAGACCCAGTACTTC.

The chain combines TRBV7-2 with TRBJ2-3; no firm D call. The germline V gene encodes CDR1 SGHTA and CDR2 FQGNSA. V lost 5 bases, J lost 0 bases, and 6 bases lay in between. The CDR3 is 13 amino acids. The CDR3 DNA reads as TGTGCCAGCAGCAGGATCAGCACAGATACGCAGTATTTT. It is translated as CASSRISTDTQYF.

The genes are TRBV6-5 and TRBJ1-1; no clear D. V was trimmed by 6 bases and J by 4 bases, leaving 12 bases between them. The CDR3 length is 13 residues. The germline V gene has CDR1 MNHEY and CDR2 SVGAGI. CDR3 sequence reads: CASRELLSTEAFF. CDR3 DNA: TGTGCCAGCAGGGAGTTGTTGAGCACTGAAGCTTTCTTT.

The chain employs TRBV6-6 and TRBJ1-1; D might be TRBD1 (5 bases). This CDR3 spans 14 amino acids. Germline assignment: CDR1 MNHNY and CDR2 SVGAGI (reference sequence). Trimming cost V 5 bases and J 4 bases, with 14 bases left between them. The CDR3 is CASSQGPGTTEAFF. The CDR3 nucleotides read TGTGCCAGCAGTCAAGGTCCAGGGACCACTGAAGCTTTCTTT.

This chain joins TRBV10-3 and TRBJ1-4; D unclear. This CDR3 is built from 15 residues. Deletions cut 0 bases from V and 8 bases from J, with 13 bases between. The V gene's germline CDR1 is ENHRY and CDR2 SYGVKD. The CDR3 sequence: CAISESGSREEKLFF. The CDR3 DNA follows: TGTGCCATCAGTGAGTCCGGGAGTAGGGAGGAAAAACTGTTTTTT.

The rearrangement uses TRBV14 and TRBJ2-2; D unresolved. V lost 4 bases and J lost 0, with 6 bases in between. CDR3 size: 14 residues. Germline V gene sequence: CDR1 SGHDN, CDR2 FVKESK. The CDR3 nucleotides read TGTGCCAGCAGCCTCAACACGAACACCGGGGAGCTGTTTTTT. Residues: CASSLNTNTGELFF.

This chain uses TRBV7-2 with TRBJ2-3; 8 positions match TRBD1. Germline V CDR1 and CDR2: SGHTA, FQGNSA. The CDR3 sequence is 16 residues long. V was clipped by 4 bases and J by 1 base; unmatched bases: 7. CDR3 nucleotide sequence: TGTGCCAGCAGCTCCGGACAGGGCCTGGGCACAGATACGCAGTATTTT. This sequence encodes CASSSGQGLGTDTQYF.

This clone was seen just once. The chain is built from TRBV28 and TRBJ2-3, with D possibly TRBD1 on 6 matching bases. Looked up from germline, CDR1 is MDHEN and CDR2 is SYDVKM. This CDR3 has 15 residues. Between the trimmed V and J ends, which lost 5 bases and 1 base, there was a span of 13 bases. The CDR3 loop reads CASSPQGSRTDTQYF. The CDR3 nucleotides are TGTGCCAGCAGTCCTCAGGGGAGCCGCACAGATACGCAGTATTTT.

The genes are TRBV5-6 and TRBJ1-6; possibly TRBD1 for D (6 bases). There are 14 residues in the CDR3. Trimming removed 3 bases from V and 10 bases from J, with 14 bases in between. The germline V gene has CDR1 SGHDT and CDR2 YYEEEE. CDR3 nucleotides: TGTGCCAGCAGCTCTAGGACAGTCGGGTCACCCCTCCACTTT. Translated, it gives CASSSRTVGSPLHF.

The chain joins TRBV27 to TRBJ2-2; D remains unclear. The V end was cut by 10 bases, the J end by 6 bases, with 9 bases between. CDR1 MNHEY and CDR2 SMNVEV come from the germline V gene (reference sequence). The CDR3 contains 11 residues. The CDR3: CAIQRAGELFF. In DNA form, the CDR3 reads TGTGCCATCCAACGCGCCGGGGAGCTGTTTTTT.

The CDR3: CASSLQGAGANVLTF. In DNA form, the CDR3 reads TGTGCCAGCAGTCTCCAGGGGGCTGGGGCCAACGTCCTGACTTTC. V is TRBV27 and J is TRBJ2-6; TRBD1 matches at 7 bases. V was clipped by 5 bases and J by 2 bases; unmatched bases: 3. The CDR3 spans 15 residues. Germline values: CDR1 MNHEY, CDR2 SMNVEV (reference sequence).

The chain couples TRBV5-4 to TRBJ1-1, with D hard to call. V lost 5 bases to trimming and J lost 0 bases, with 11 bases between them. Looked up from germline, CDR1 is SGHNT and CDR2 is YYREEE (reference sequence). The CDR3 has 14 amino acids. The CDR3: CASRPFGLNTEAFF. For the CDR3, the DNA is TGTGCCAGCAGACCCTTCGGGTTGAACACTGAAGCTTTCTTT.

J is TRBJ1-2 and V is TRBV19; D is undetermined. V lost 3 bases to trimming and J lost 3 bases, with 8 bases between them. Germline loops: CDR1 LNHDA, CDR2 SQIVND (reference sequence). CDR3 length: 13 residues. CDR3 amino acids: CASSMVSHYGYTF. The CDR3 coding sequence is TGTGCCAGTAGTATGGTCAGCCACTATGGCTACACCTTC.

The chain links TRBV9 to TRBJ2-6; D assignment may be TRBD1 or TRBD2 (5 bases each). Germline V gene lookup returns CDR1 SGDLS and CDR2 YYNGEE. Trimming left V 0 bases short and J 4 bases short, with 23 bases between. The CDR3 runs 20 residues. The CDR3 DNA reads TGTGCCAGCAGCGTAGGTGGGGCAGGGAGCCCTTCTTGGGGGGCCAACGTCCTGACTTTC. Translated, it gives CASSVGGAGSPSWGANVLTF.

This rearrangement joins TRBV27 to TRBJ2-2; 7 bases line up with TRBD1. Germline trimming cut 8 bases from V and 2 bases from J; bases unmatched to any gene: 8. Germline V lookup: CDR1 MNHEY, CDR2 SMNVEV (reference sequence). The CDR3 consists of 15 residues. CDR3 amino acids: CASLPGTVNTGELFF. Written as DNA, the CDR3 is TGTGCCAGCCTGCCCGGGACAGTCAACACCGGGGAGCTGTTTTTT.

This clone turned up a few times. V and J are TRBV30 and TRBJ1-5; no clear D. Germline V lookup: CDR1 GTSNPN, CDR2 SVGIG (reference sequence). This CDR3 contains 14 residues. Trimming removed 2 bases from V and 2 bases from J, with 10 bases in between. The CDR3 DNA reads as TGTGCCTGGAGTTCAATTAATGGCAATCAGCCCCAGCATTTT. This translates into CAWSSINGNQPQHF.